This entry is about one T cell receptor beta chain. The antigen remains undetermined. V was clipped by 3 bases and J by 5 bases, with 17 bases between them. The CDR3 is 15 amino acids. From germline, CDR1 is SGHKS and CDR2 YYEKEE (reference sequence). This entry belongs to a study of cytomegalovirus exposure and HLA in healthy donors. Broader study findings: Researchers left out some V segments, among them TRBV6-2 and TRBV6-3, as indistinguishable.

The primer mix had 60 Vbeta and 13 Jbeta primers. This table comes from immunoSEQ multiplex PCR, and its TCRdb copy is limited to in-frame clones, with some not included. The sample lists around 120,000 clones, under 90% seen once, with 8.8% in the top ten. The sample comprised PBMCs. This chain links TRBV5-5 with TRBJ1-1; D is perhaps TRBD1 (6 bases). This clonotype was obtained from a female donor in good health and CMV-seropositive. This chain's CDR3 is CASSSTWGPRTEAFF. For the CDR3, the DNA is TGTGCCAGCAGCTCCACGTGGGGGCCGAGGACTGAAGCTTTCTTT.